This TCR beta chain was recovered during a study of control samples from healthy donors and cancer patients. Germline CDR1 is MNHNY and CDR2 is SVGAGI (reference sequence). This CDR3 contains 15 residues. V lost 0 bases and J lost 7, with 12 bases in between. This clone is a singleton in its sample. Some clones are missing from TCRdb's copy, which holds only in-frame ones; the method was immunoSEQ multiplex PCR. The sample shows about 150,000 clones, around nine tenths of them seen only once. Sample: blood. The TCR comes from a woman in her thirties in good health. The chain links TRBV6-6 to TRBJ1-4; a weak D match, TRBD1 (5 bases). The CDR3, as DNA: TGTGCCAGCAGTTACTCAACTGGGGCTGGTGAAAAACTGTTTTTT. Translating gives CASSYSTGAGEKLFF.